The 10 T cell receptor beta chains presented below share a single source sample, sequenced in a study of immune evolution from preneoplasia to lung adenocarcinoma. Assay used: immunoSEQ multiplex PCR; TCRdb lists only in-frame clones, some missing. Here the sample spans 35,000 to 40,000 clones, 74% being singletons. Sequencing used FFPE invasive lung adenocarcinoma tissue. These receptors all stem from a person aged 55 to 69 with lung adenocarcinoma.

This clone has just one count. CDR3 region: CASRGGRYNEQFF. The DNA of the CDR3 is TGTGCCAGCAGGGGGGGGCGGTACAATGAGCAGTTCTTC. The chain has TRBV2 and TRBJ2-1, with D tentatively TRBD2 (7 bases). The CDR3 runs to 13 residues. Per germline, CDR1 SNHLY and CDR2 FYNNEI. Between the trimmed V and J ends, which lost 6 bases and 4 bases, there was a span of 10 bases.

The chain employs TRBV27 and TRBJ2-3; the D gene is possibly TRBD2 (5 bases). Trimming removed 4 bases at V and 7 bases at J, with 15 bases between. The CDR3 has 14 residues. Germline CDR1 MNHEY, CDR2 SMNVEV (reference sequence). CDR3 sequence: CASSSGQAVNTQYF. In DNA, the CDR3 is TGTGCCAGCAGTTCGGGCCAAGCGGTAAATACGCAGTATTTT.

V is TRBV12-5 and J is TRBJ1-5; 10 nucleotides agree with TRBD1. Unmatched junction bases numbered 3, after V lost 1 base and J lost 6 bases. The CDR3 is 15 amino acids. Per the germline V gene, CDR1 is LGHNT and CDR2 is FRNRAP. The CDR3 DNA reads as TGTGCTAGTGGTTTGGGGACAGGGGGTAGTCAGCCCCAGCATTTT. It yields the protein CASGLGTGGSQPQHF.

The rearrangement joins TRBV7-8 to TRBJ2-3; D possibly corresponds to TRBD1 (5 bases). Germline V CDR1 and CDR2: SGHVS, FQNEAQ. V was clipped by 8 bases and J by 2 bases, with 17 bases between them. The CDR3 contains 15 residues. The CDR3 DNA is TGTGCCAGCCCACCAGCAGGGTCTAACACAGATACGCAGTATTTT. It encodes CASPPAGSNTDTQYF. Complete variable domain (other parts from reference TRBV7-8 and TRBJ2-3): GAGVSQSPRYKVAKRGQDVALRCDPISGHVSLFWYQQALGQGPEFLTYFQNEAQLDKSGLPSDRFFAERPEGSVSTLKIQRTQQEDSAVYLCASPPAGSNTDTQYFGPGTRLTVL.

The CDR3 loop is CASSRRGQGGTYEQYF. CDR3 coding DNA: TGTGCCAGCAGCAGACGGGGACAGGGGGGGACCTACGAGCAGTACTTC. The chain recombines TRBV11-2 with TRBJ2-7; TRBD1 matches at 11 bases. The V gene's germline CDR1 is SGHAT and CDR2 FQNNGV. V lost 5 bases to trimming and J lost 2 bases; unmatched junction nucleotides: 8. This CDR3 is 16 amino acids long.

The chain links TRBV5-4 to TRBJ1-1; D gene uncertain. The CDR3 loop spans 14 amino acids. Germline V gene data show CDR1 as SGHNT and CDR2 as YYREEE (reference sequence). The V end lost 1 base, the J end lost 3 bases, and 10 bases lay between the germline ends. For the CDR3, the DNA is TGTGCCAGCAGCTTGTGGGGTGCGGACACTGAAGCTTTCTTT. Its protein product is CASSLWGADTEAFF.

The count of this clone is one. V usage is TRBV9 and J usage is TRBJ2-7, with TRBD2 matching over 9 bases. The V and J ends lost 4 bases and 4 bases, in that order; junction bases with no gene match: 9. The CDR3 runs to 15 residues. Germline V gene sequence: CDR1 SGDLS, CDR2 YYNGEE. The CDR3 here is CASSYRDSGSYEQYF. The CDR3 DNA is TGTGCCAGCAGCTACCGGGATAGCGGGAGTTACGAGCAGTACTTC.

A remark on this clone: The junction departs from germline at one end; a sequencing error may be responsible. This chain joins TRBV2 and TRBJ2-7; either TRBD1 or TRBD2 may supply D (5 bases each). Germline CDR1 reads SNHLY; CDR2 reads FYNNEI. The CDR3 covers 12 residues. In DNA, the CDR3 is TGTGCCAGCAGTGAATCTTGGGACCCTACTCACTTC. This translates into CASSESWDPTHF.

The chain joins TRBV29-1 to TRBJ2-1; the match to TRBD2 covers 7 bases. Trimming took 7 bases from V and 3 from J; bases not matched to a gene: 6. Germline values: CDR1 SQVTM, CDR2 ANQGSEA. This CDR3 spans 13 amino acids. Here the CDR3 reads CSAWTRSYNEQFF. The CDR3 DNA reads as TGCAGCGCTTGGACTAGAAGCTACAATGAGCAGTTCTTC.

This clone has a handful of counts. V usage is TRBV18 and J usage is TRBJ1-1; possibly TRBD1 for D (6 bases). CDR1 is KGHSH, CDR2 LQKENI, per germline. The CDR3 consists of 12 residues. The ends were cut back, 3 bases at V and 8 bases at J, with 10 bases in the middle. The DNA for the CDR3 is TGTGCCAGCTCACCGAGGACAGCCGAAGCTTTCTTT. Its protein is CASSPRTAEAFF.